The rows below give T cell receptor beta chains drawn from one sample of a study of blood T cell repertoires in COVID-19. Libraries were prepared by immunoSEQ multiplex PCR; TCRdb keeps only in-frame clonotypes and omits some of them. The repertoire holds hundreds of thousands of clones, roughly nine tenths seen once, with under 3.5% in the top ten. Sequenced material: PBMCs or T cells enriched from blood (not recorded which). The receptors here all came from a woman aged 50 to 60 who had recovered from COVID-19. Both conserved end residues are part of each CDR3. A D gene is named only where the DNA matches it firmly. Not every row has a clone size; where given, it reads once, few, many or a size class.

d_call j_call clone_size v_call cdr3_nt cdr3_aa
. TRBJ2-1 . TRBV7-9 TGTGCCAGCAGTTCAACAGGGCCGAAGTTCTTC CASSSTGPKFF
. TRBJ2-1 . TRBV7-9 TGTGCCAGCAGCTTAGGGCAGACAGAGCAGTTCTTC CASSLGQTEQFF
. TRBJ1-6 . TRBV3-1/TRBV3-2 TGTGCCAGCAGCCGGGGGAGGGAGGCTAATTCACCCCTCCACTTT CASSRGREANSPLHF
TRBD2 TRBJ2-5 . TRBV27 TGTGCCAGCGCAAACTCCGGGAGGGCCGGGGAGACCCAGTACTTC CASANSGRAGETQYF
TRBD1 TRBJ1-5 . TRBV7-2 TGTGCCAGCAGCAAAGACAGGGGCGGCAATCAGCCCCAGCATTTT CASSKDRGGNQPQHF
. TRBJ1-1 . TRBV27 TGTGCCAGCAGTTTAAACAGGGTTGGCACTGAAGCTTTCTTT CASSLNRVGTEAFF
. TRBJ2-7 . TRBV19 TGTGCCAGTAGTGACAGAAAAGGTTCCTACGAGCAGTACTTC CASSDRKGSYEQYF
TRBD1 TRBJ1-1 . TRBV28 TGTGCCAGCAGTCGCGTTTCCGGACAGGCATTGAACACTGAAGCTTTCTTT CASSRVSGQALNTEAFF
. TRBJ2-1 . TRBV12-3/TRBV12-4 TGTGCCAGCAGTTTAGTACAAAGTGGTGAGCAGTTCTTC CASSLVQSGEQFF
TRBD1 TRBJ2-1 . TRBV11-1 TGTGCCAGCAGCCCGGGACAGGGGGGTACTAATGAGCAGTTCTTC CASSPGQGGTNEQFF
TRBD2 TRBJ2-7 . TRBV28 TGTGCCAGCAGTTTAGGTATAGCGGGACTTTTCTACGAGCAGTACTTC CASSLGIAGLFYEQYF
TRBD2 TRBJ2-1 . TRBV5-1 TGCGCCAGCAGCTTATCTAGCGGGAGCTCCTACAATGAGCAGTTCTTC CASSLSSGSSYNEQFF
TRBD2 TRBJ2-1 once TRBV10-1 TGCGCCAGCAGTGAAGCGGGAGTCTCCTACAATGAGCAGTTCTTC CASSEAGVSYNEQFF
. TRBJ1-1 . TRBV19 TGTGCCAGTAGTATAGGTAGGGGCGGCAACACTGAAGCTTTCTTT CASSIGRGGNTEAFF
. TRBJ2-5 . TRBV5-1 TGCGCCACCCAGACCCGGTTGGGCAGGGAAGAGACCCAGTACTTC CATQTRLGREETQYF
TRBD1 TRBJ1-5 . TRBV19 TGTGCCAGTAGCCCGGGACAGCGTATCAATCCCCAGCATTTT CASSPGQRINPQHF
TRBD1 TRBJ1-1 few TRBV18 TGTGCCAGCTCAGAACGGACAGGCGGCGGAAACACTGAAGCTTTCTTT CASSERTGGGNTEAFF
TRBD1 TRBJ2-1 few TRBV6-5 TGTGCCAGCAGTTACTCGAGCAGGGGGTGGATTAATGAGCAGTTCTTC CASSYSSRGWINEQFF
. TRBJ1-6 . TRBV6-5 TGTGCCAGCCGAGGGGGTTCACCCCTCCACTTT CASRGGSPLHF
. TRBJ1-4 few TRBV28 TGTGCCAGCAGGGGGCCAGCTAATGAAAAACTGTTTTTT CASRGPANEKLFF
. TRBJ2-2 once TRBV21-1 TGTGCCAGCAGCAAAGGCGGGAGGATTATCGGGGAGCTGTTTTTT CASSKGGRIIGELFF
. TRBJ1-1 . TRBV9 TGTGCCAGCAGCGTATTGGCATCTAACACTGAAGCTTTCTTT CASSVLASNTEAFF
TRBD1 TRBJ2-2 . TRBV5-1 TGCGCCAGCAGCTACCCTCCGGGACAGGGCAACACCGGGGAGCTGTTTTTT CASSYPPGQGNTGELFF
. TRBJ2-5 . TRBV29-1 TGCAGCGTTAGGGGTCGGGAGACCCAGTACTTC CSVRGRETQYF
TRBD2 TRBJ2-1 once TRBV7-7 TGTGCTAGCAGCTTAGAGGCGGGAGGGCCCAATGAGCAGTTCTTC CASSLEAGGPNEQFF
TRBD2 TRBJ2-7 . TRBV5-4 TGTGCCAGCAGCTTCGGCGGGAGGGCCGAGCAGTACTTC CASSFGGRAEQYF
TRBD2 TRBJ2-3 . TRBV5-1 TGCGCCAGCTGGGGGGGAGGGCCGTTGGGCACAGATACGCAGTATTTT CASWGGGPLGTDTQYF